This is a list of T cell receptor beta chains from one sample in a study of CD8+CD57+ T cells in acquired aplastic anemia. Each CDR3 protein is one row after TCRdb ran MiXCR on the reads. The sample records about 200,000 distinct CDR3 sequences, roughly 50% being singletons. Material: sorted CD4+, CD8+, or CD8+CD57+ T cells (not recorded which) from PBMCs. The receptors stem from a human donor with aplastic anemia. Each CDR3 is given with its conserved first and last residue. Fields, in order: V gene, D gene, J gene, clone size, CDR3 DNA, CDR3 protein. The D gene is left open where the match is weak. A row's size may be missing; if present it is once, few, many or a size class.

V: TRBV5-1
D: TRBD1
J: TRBJ1-4
size: many
DNA: TGCGCCAGCAGCGGATTACAGGGGGAAAAACTGTTTTTT
CDR3: CASSGLQGEKLFF

V: TRBV19
D: -
J: TRBJ1-4
size: -
DNA: TGTGCCAGTAGTATTGGGCCTAGCGCAATGCTGTTTTTT
CDR3: CASSIGPSAMLFF

V: TRBV28
D: -
J: TRBJ1-1
size: few
DNA: TGTGCCAGCAGCCAGGACCTGAACACTGAAGCTTTCTTT
CDR3: CASSQDLNTEAFF

V: TRBV10-1
D: TRBD1
J: TRBJ1-2
size: -
DNA: TGCGCCAGCCCGACAGGGTTGAGAGGCTACACCTTC
CDR3: CASPTGLRGYTF

V: TRBV7-2
D: -
J: TRBJ2-7
size: -
DNA: TGTGCCAGCAGCTTGCGGACAGCTATCTACGAGCAGTACTTC
CDR3: CASSLRTAIYEQYF

V: TRBV5-1
D: -
J: TRBJ1-3
size: -
DNA: TGCGCCAGCAGCTTGGGCCCAGCGGACTCTGGAAACACCATATGTTTT
CDR3: CASSLGPADSGNTICF

V: TRBV7-2
D: -
J: TRBJ2-6
size: many
DNA: TGTGCCAGCAGTCGAGGGGGGCCCTCTGGGGCCAACGTCCTGACTTTC
CDR3: CASSRGGPSGANVLTF

V: TRBV20-1
D: TRBD2
J: TRBJ2-7
size: -
DNA: TGCAGTGCTAGCCCAACAGCGGGGGGGCCCTACGAGCAGTACTTC
CDR3: CSASPTAGGPYEQYF

V: TRBV15
D: -
J: TRBJ2-5
size: many
DNA: TGTGCCACCAGCCCGTCGGGGAGCGGGCAAGAGACCCAGTACTTC
CDR3: CATSPSGSGQETQYF

V: TRBV7-7
D: TRBD2
J: TRBJ2-3
size: many
DNA: TGTGCTAGCAGGTTAAGCGGGGGGGCCGGGGGCACAGATACGCAGTATTTT
CDR3: CASRLSGGAGGTDTQYF

V: TRBV6-5
D: -
J: TRBJ1-5
size: many
DNA: TGTGCCAGCAGTTACGCACCGGGTCCCATGGACAATCAGCCCCAGCATTTT
CDR3: CASSYAPGPMDNQPQHF

V: TRBV27
D: -
J: TRBJ2-7
size: many
DNA: TGTGCCAGCAGGGGAAGGGGATTGGACGGCTCCTACGAGCAGTACTTC
CDR3: CASRGRGLDGSYEQYF

V: TRBV2
D: -
J: TRBJ2-2
size: many
DNA: TGTGCCAGCGGCACCGGGGAGCTGTTTTTT
CDR3: CASGTGELFF

V: TRBV7-8
D: -
J: TRBJ1-5
size: many
DNA: TGTGCCAGCAGCCTTGACGGCCAGAGTCAGCCCCAGCATTTT
CDR3: CASSLDGQSQPQHF

V: TRBV5-1
D: TRBD1
J: TRBJ1-5
size: many
DNA: TGCGCCAGCAGGTTGGGATCAGGGGGCTATGAGAGTCAGCCCCAGCATTTT
CDR3: CASRLGSGGYESQPQHF

V: TRBV20-1
D: -
J: TRBJ1-1
size: -
DNA: TGCAGTGCTAAAGGGACATTGACAATGGTAACGAACACTGAAGCTTTCTTT
CDR3: CSAKGTLTMVTNTEAFF

V: TRBV24-1
D: TRBD2
J: TRBJ2-3
size: once
DNA: TGTGCCACCAGTGACGAAAGCGGGAACTCTTTCGATACGCAGTATTTT
CDR3: CATSDESGNSFDTQYF

V: TRBV19
D: TRBD1
J: TRBJ1-5
size: -
DNA: TGTGCCAGTAGTATAGTTGGGACAGGGCGAAATCAGCCCCAGCATTTT
CDR3: CASSIVGTGRNQPQHF

V: TRBV7-8
D: -
J: TRBJ2-6
size: many
DNA: TGTGCCAGCAGCTTCGAGAGCAGGGCGAGCTCTGGGGCCAACGTCCTGACTTTC
CDR3: CASSFESRASSGANVLTF

V: TRBV3-1
D: -
J: TRBJ1-5
size: many
DNA: TGTGCCAGCAGCCAACTCCGGGGGTCTCAGCCCCAGCATTTT
CDR3: CASSQLRGSQPQHF

V: TRBV30
D: TRBD2
J: TRBJ2-5
size: -
DNA: TGTGCCTGGAGTCTAGCGGGGGGCCAATCCGAGACCCAGTACTTC
CDR3: CAWSLAGGQSETQYF

V: TRBV3-1
D: -
J: TRBJ2-4
size: few
DNA: TGTGCCAGCAGCCTCGTCAGTGACCTTCAGTACTTC
CDR3: CASSLVSDLQYF

V: TRBV19
D: -
J: TRBJ1-5
size: -
DNA: TGTGCCAGCAGTCAATCGACCCCGGGCAGTCAGCCCCAGCATTTT
CDR3: CASSQSTPGSQPQHF

V: TRBV14
D: TRBD1
J: TRBJ1-3
size: many
DNA: TGTGCCAGCAGCCAACGGACAGGGGGTGGAAACACCATATATTTT
CDR3: CASSQRTGGGNTIYF

V: TRBV25-1
D: TRBD2
J: TRBJ2-5
size: -
DNA: TGTGCCAGCACCGCCTCGGGGGGGGTGGAGACCCAGTACTTC
CDR3: CASTASGGVETQYF

V: TRBV10-2
D: TRBD1
J: TRBJ2-7
size: -
DNA: TGCGCCAGCAGTGAGTTGGGGACAGCCTCCTACGAGCAGTACTTC
CDR3: CASSELGTASYEQYF

V: TRBV10-1
D: TRBD1
J: TRBJ1-2
size: -
DNA: TGCCCAGACAGGACAGGGGGCCCTAACTATGGCTACACCTTC
CDR3: CPDRTGGPNYGYTF

V: TRBV7-2
D: -
J: TRBJ1-1
size: few
DNA: TGTGCCAGCAGCTCTATCCCGAGGACCCCCGCGAACACTGAAGCTTTCTTT
CDR3: CASSSIPRTPANTEAFF

V: TRBV20-1
D: TRBD1
J: TRBJ1-6
size: many
DNA: TGCAGTGCTAGAGATCCCGACAGGGGGAATAATTCACCCCTCCACTTT
CDR3: CSARDPDRGNNSPLHF

V: TRBV9
D: -
J: TRBJ2-5
size: many
DNA: TGTGCCAGCAGCGTAGGAGCTAGCGACCAAGAGACCCAGTACTTC
CDR3: CASSVGASDQETQYF

V: TRBV10-3
D: -
J: TRBJ1-4
size: -
DNA: TGTGCCATCAGGGGGGACGGGACCTTAAATGAAAAACTGTTTTTT
CDR3: CAIRGDGTLNEKLFF

V: TRBV15
D: TRBD1
J: TRBJ1-6
size: -
DNA: TGTGCCACCAGCAGACCCGGGACAGATAATTCACCCCTCCACTTT
CDR3: CATSRPGTDNSPLHF

V: TRBV5-1
D: -
J: TRBJ2-3
size: many
DNA: TGCGCCAGCAGCTCGGACTCAGCGGCGCAGTATTTT
CDR3: CASSSDSAAQYF

V: TRBV30
D: -
J: TRBJ2-3
size: -
DNA: TGTGCCTGGAGTGTGGGGGGATCCACAGATACGCAGTATTTT
CDR3: CAWSVGGSTDTQYF

V: TRBV7-2
D: -
J: TRBJ2-6
size: -
DNA: TGTGCCAGCAGCTTCGGGGTCAACGTCCTGACTTTC
CDR3: CASSFGVNVLTF

V: TRBV7-9
D: -
J: TRBJ1-2
size: many
DNA: TGTGCCAGCAGAGAGGGGAGGGGGTCTTCTAACTATGGCTACACCTTC
CDR3: CASREGRGSSNYGYTF

V: TRBV20-1
D: -
J: TRBJ1-5
size: -
DNA: TGCAGTGCTGGACCTCCTCTGGAGAGTCAGCCCCAGCATTTT
CDR3: CSAGPPLESQPQHF

V: TRBV20-1
D: TRBD1
J: TRBJ2-7
size: -
DNA: TGCAGTGCTGCCGGGACAGGGCCCTACGAGCAGTACTTC
CDR3: CSAAGTGPYEQYF

V: TRBV11-2
D: TRBD2
J: TRBJ2-3
size: -
DNA: TGTGCCAGCAGCTTTAGGGGCGGGGGGGCCGGAGGCGCAGATACGCAGTATTTT
CDR3: CASSFRGGGAGGADTQYF

V: TRBV6-5
D: -
J: TRBJ1-2
size: many
DNA: TGTGCCAGCAGAGACCCTAGGGGCTACACCTTC
CDR3: CASRDPRGYTF

V: TRBV6-4
D: TRBD1
J: TRBJ1-1
size: once
DNA: TGTGCCAGCAGTGCACAGGGGGAGGGTACTGAAGCTTTCTTT
CDR3: CASSAQGEGTEAFF

V: TRBV19
D: -
J: TRBJ2-6
size: -
DNA: TGTGCCAGTAGTATACGGCTAGCGGGGGCCAACGTCCTGACTTTC
CDR3: CASSIRLAGANVLTF

V: TRBV6-5
D: -
J: TRBJ1-5
size: -
DNA: TGTGCCAGCAGTTGGACTAGCTCCCAGCATTTT
CDR3: CASSWTSSQHF

V: TRBV20-1
D: -
J: TRBJ2-5
size: many
DNA: TGCAGTGCTAGAGACCTGCGACTGATCCAAGAGACCCAGTACTTC
CDR3: CSARDLRLIQETQYF

V: TRBV3-1
D: -
J: TRBJ1-2
size: many
DNA: TGTGCCAGCAGCCAAGATATAGGACGGTACTATGGCTACACCTTC
CDR3: CASSQDIGRYYGYTF

V: TRBV7-9
D: -
J: TRBJ1-6
size: -
DNA: TGTGCCAGCAGCGCCACAGCCTCCTATAATTCACCCCTCCACTTT
CDR3: CASSATASYNSPLHF

V: TRBV6-5
D: -
J: TRBJ2-7
size: -
DNA: TGTGCCAGCAGGGCCCCCCATGGGGCTCTCATCCGAGAGCAGTACTTC
CDR3: CASRAPHGALIREQYF

V: TRBV6-1
D: TRBD1
J: TRBJ2-7
size: many
DNA: TGTGCCAGCTACGGGACAGGGAACTACGAGCAGTACTTC
CDR3: CASYGTGNYEQYF

V: TRBV19
D: TRBD1
J: TRBJ1-2
size: many
DNA: TGTGCCAGTAGTCTCCGGGACAGTCGCAATAGGGCCGGCGGCTACACCTTC
CDR3: CASSLRDSRNRAGGYTF

V: TRBV18
D: -
J: TRBJ2-2
size: -
DNA: TGTGCCAGCTCACCACCAGGCGCGAACACCGGGGAGCTGTTTTTT
CDR3: CASSPPGANTGELFF

V: TRBV2
D: TRBD1
J: TRBJ2-4
size: many
DNA: TGTGCCAGCATGCGCGGGACAGGGAATGCCAAAAACATTCAGTACTTC
CDR3: CASMRGTGNAKNIQYF

V: TRBV2
D: TRBD1
J: TRBJ1-6
size: -
DNA: TGTGCCAGCAGAGCGCGGACAGGGAGTTCACCCCTCCACTTT
CDR3: CASRARTGSSPLHF

V: TRBV15
D: -
J: TRBJ2-5
size: -
DNA: TGTGCCACCAGCAGAGAAGCGACCCAAGAGACCCAGTACTTC
CDR3: CATSREATQETQYF

V: TRBV28
D: -
J: TRBJ2-7
size: many
DNA: TGTGCCAGCAGTTTGAGGTCGGAGGGGTCCTACGAGCAGTACTTC
CDR3: CASSLRSEGSYEQYF

V: TRBV5-1
D: -
J: TRBJ1-5
size: -
DNA: TGCGCCAGCAGCTTGCAGCCCGCGGGAGAAGAGACCCAGCATTTT
CDR3: CASSLQPAGEETQHF

V: TRBV29-1
D: TRBD1
J: TRBJ2-7
size: -
DNA: TGCAGCGTCACAGGGACAGCCGGGACACTCGGCTACGAGCAGTACTTC
CDR3: CSVTGTAGTLGYEQYF

V: TRBV29-1
D: -
J: TRBJ1-2
size: -
DNA: TGCAGCGTTTCCTACAGAAACTATGGCTACACCTTC
CDR3: CSVSYRNYGYTF

V: TRBV25-1
D: TRBD1
J: TRBJ1-6
size: -
DNA: TGTGCCAGCCAAAAGAACTCAGGGGGCAGATCACCCCTCCACTTT
CDR3: CASQKNSGGRSPLHF

V: TRBV12-3/TRBV12-4
D: -
J: TRBJ1-6
size: many
DNA: TGTGCCAGCAGTCAAAGGGCGGATTCACCCCTCCACTTT
CDR3: CASSQRADSPLHF